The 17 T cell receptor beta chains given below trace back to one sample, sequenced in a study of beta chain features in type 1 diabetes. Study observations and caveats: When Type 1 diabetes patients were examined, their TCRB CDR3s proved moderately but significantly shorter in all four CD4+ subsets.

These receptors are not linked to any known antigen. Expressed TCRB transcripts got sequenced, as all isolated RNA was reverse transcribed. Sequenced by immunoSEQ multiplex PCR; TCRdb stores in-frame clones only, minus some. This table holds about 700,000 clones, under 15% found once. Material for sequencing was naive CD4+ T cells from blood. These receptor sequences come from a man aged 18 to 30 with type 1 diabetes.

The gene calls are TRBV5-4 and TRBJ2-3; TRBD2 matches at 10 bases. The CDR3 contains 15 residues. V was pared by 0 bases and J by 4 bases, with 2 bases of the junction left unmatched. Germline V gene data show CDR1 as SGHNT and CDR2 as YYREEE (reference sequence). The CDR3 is CASSLERGGADTQYF. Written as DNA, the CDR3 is TGTGCCAGCAGCTTGGAGCGGGGGGGCGCAGATACGCAGTATTTT.

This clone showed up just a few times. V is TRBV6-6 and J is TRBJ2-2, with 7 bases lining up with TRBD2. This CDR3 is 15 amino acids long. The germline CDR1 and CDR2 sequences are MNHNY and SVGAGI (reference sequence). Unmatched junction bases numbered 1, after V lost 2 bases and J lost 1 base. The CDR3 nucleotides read TGTGCCAGCAGTTACCGGGGGGTGAACACCGGGGAGCTGTTTTTT. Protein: CASSYRGVNTGELFF.

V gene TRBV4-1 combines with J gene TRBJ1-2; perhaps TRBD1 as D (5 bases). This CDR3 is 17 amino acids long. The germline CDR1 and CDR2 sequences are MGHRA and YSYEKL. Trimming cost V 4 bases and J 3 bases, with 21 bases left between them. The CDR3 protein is CASSRLPKSTEDYGYTF. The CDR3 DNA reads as TGCGCCAGCAGCCGACTTCCTAAATCGACAGAAGACTATGGCTACACCTTC.

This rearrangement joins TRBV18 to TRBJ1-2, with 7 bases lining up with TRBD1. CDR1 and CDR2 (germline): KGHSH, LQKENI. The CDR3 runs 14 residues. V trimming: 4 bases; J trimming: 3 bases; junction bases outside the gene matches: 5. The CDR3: CASSRQGNDYGYTF. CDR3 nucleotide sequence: TGTGCCAGCTCACGACAGGGAAACGACTATGGCTACACCTTC.

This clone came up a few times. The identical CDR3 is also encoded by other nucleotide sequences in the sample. The CDR3, as DNA: TGTGCCAGCAGCTTACTAGCGGGGGGGACAGATACGCAGTATTTT. Its translation: CASSLLAGGTDTQYF. The chain couples TRBV13 to TRBJ2-3; 12 bases map to TRBD2. Per germline, CDR1 PRHDT and CDR2 FYEKMQ (reference sequence). The CDR3 sequence is 15 residues long. The ends lost 2 bases at V and 3 bases at J; junction bases unmatched: 0.

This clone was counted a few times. DNA of the CDR3: TGTGCTAGTGGTCCCCCTGGGTCTGAAGCTTTCTTT. It is translated as CASGPPGSEAFF. The chain is built from TRBV12-5 and TRBJ1-1; D uncertain. CDR1 is LGHNT and CDR2 is FRNRAP in the germline V gene. CDR3 length: 12 residues. V shed 5 bases and J shed 6 bases, with 10 bases lying between them. The full variable domain, with the rest looked up from reference TRBV12-5 and TRBJ1-1, is DARVTQTPRHKVTEMGQEVTMRCQPILGHNTVFWYRQTMMQGLELLAYFRNRAPLDDSGMPKDRFSAEMPDATLATLKIQPSEPRDSAVYFCASGPPGSEAFFGQGTRLTVV.

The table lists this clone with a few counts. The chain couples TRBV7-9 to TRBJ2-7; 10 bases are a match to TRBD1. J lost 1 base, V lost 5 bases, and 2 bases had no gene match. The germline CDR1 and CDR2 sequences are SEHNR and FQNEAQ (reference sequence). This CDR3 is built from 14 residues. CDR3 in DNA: TGTGCCAGCAGCGGACAGGGGGATTCCTACGAGCAGTACTTC. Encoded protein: CASSGQGDSYEQYF.

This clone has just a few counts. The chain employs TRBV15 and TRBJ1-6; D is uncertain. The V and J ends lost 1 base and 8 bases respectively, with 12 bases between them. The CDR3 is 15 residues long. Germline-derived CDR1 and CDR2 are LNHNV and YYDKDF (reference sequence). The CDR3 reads CATSRGVGGHSPLHF. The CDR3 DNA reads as TGTGCCACCAGCAGAGGGGTGGGAGGGCATTCACCCCTCCACTTT.

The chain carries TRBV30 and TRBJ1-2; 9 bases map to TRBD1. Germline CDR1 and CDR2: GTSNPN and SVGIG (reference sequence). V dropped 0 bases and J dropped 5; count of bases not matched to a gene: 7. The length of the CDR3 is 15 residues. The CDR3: CAWSVPGQGRYGYTF. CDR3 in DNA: TGTGCCTGGAGTGTTCCGGGACAGGGAAGATATGGCTACACCTTC.

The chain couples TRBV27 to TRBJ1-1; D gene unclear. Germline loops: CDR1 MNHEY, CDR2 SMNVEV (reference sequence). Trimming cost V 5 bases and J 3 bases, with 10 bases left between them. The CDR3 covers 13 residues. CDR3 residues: CASSQREDTEAFF. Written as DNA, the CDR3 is TGTGCCAGCAGTCAAAGGGAGGACACTGAAGCTTTCTTT.

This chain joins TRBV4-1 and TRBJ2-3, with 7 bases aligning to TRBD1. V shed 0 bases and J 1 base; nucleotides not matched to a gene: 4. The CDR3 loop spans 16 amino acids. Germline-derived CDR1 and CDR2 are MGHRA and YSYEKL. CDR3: CASSQDTGAGTDTQYF. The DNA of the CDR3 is TGCGCCAGCAGCCAAGATACAGGGGCAGGCACAGATACGCAGTATTTT.

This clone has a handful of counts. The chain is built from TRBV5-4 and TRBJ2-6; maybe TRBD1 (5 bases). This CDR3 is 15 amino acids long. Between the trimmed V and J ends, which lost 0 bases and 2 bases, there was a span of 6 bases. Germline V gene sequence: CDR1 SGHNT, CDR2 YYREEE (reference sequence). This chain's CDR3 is CASSLGRAGANVLTF. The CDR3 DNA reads TGTGCCAGCAGCTTGGGCAGGGCTGGGGCCAACGTCCTGACTTTC.

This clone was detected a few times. The CDR3 DNA sequence: TGCGCCAGCAGCTTGGTGCCAGGACAGACCTACGAGCAGTACTTC. Residues: CASSLVPGQTYEQYF. V usage is TRBV5-1 and J usage is TRBJ2-7, with D perhaps matching TRBD1 (6 bases). The germline V gene encodes CDR1 SGHRS and CDR2 YFSETQ. V lost 0 bases and J 2 bases, leaving 12 bases between the germline ends. The CDR3 runs 15 residues.

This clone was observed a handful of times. CDR3 sequence (DNA): TGTGCCAGCAGCTTAGGATTTCTGGACATCTCCTACGAGCAGTACTTC. Its translation is CASSLGFLDISYEQYF. This chain connects TRBV11-3 to TRBJ2-7; possibly TRBD1 for D (5 bases). Trimming took off 1 base at V and 0 bases at J, with 13 bases between the two ends. This CDR3 is built from 16 residues. From germline, CDR1 is SGHNT and CDR2 YENEEA.

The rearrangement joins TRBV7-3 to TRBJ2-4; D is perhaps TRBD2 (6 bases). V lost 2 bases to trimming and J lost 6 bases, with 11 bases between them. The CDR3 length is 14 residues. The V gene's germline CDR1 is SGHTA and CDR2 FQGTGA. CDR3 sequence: CASSLRGVRNIQYF. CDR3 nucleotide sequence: TGTGCCAGCAGCTTACGCGGGGTTCGAAACATTCAGTACTTC.

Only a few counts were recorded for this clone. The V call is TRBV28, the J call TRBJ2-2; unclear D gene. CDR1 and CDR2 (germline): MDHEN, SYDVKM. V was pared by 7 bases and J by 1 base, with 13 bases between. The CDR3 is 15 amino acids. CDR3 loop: CASIPVHLNTGELFF. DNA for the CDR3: TGTGCCAGCATCCCGGTACACCTGAACACCGGGGAGCTGTTTTTT.

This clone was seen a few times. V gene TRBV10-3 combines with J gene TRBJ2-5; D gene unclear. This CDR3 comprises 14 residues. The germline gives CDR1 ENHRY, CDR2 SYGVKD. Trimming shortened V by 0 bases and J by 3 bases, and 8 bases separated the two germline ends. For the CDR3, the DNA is TGTGCCATCAGTGAGTCGACGGCAGAAGAGACCCAGTACTTC. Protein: CAISESTAEETQYF.